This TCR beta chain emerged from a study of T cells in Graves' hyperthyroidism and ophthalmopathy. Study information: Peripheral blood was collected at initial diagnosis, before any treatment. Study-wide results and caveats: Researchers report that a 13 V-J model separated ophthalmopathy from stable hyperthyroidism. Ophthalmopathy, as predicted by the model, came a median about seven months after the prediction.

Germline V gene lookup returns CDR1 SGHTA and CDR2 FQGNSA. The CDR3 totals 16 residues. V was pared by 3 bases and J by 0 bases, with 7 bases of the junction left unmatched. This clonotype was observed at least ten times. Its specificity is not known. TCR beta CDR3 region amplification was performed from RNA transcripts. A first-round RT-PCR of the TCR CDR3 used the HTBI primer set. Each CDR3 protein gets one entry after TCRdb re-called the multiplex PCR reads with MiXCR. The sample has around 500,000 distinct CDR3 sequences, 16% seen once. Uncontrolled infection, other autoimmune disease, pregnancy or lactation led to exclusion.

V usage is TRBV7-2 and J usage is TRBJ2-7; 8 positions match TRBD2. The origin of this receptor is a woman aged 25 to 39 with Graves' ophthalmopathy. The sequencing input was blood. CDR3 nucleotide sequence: TGTGCCAGCAGCTTTTTACTAGCGGCCCGCTCCTACGAGCAGTACTTC. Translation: CASSFLLAARSYEQYF. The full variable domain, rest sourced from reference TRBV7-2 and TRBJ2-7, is GAGVSQSPSNKVTEKGKDVELRCDPISGHTALYWYRQSLGQGLEFLIYFQGNSAPDKSGLPSDRFSAERTGGSVSTLTIQRTQQEDSAVYLCASSFLLAARSYEQYFGPGTRLTVT.